This entry concerns a single T cell receptor beta chain. This entry comes from a study of blood T cell repertoires in COVID-19. Study-level background: Sources were T cells, B-cell-depleted T cells, or PBMCs; the material itself was cDNA or gDNA.

TCRdb keeps only in-frame clones here, not all; method: immunoSEQ multiplex PCR. The sample gives tens of thousands of clones, more than 80% of which show up once; around 21% is in the top ten. V was pared by 5 bases and J by 2 bases, with 11 bases between. Germline-derived CDR1 and CDR2 are MNHEY and SVGAGI. The CDR3 length is 14 residues. The material sequenced was peripheral blood. V is TRBV6-5 and J is TRBJ2-3; tentatively, D is TRBD1 (6 bases). This TCR was recovered from a woman older than 75 with acute or convalescent COVID-19. In DNA, the CDR3 is TGTGCCAGCAGTCCCGGACAGATCACAGATACGCAGTATTTT. This gives the protein CASSPGQITDTQYF.